The entry below gives a single T cell receptor (beta chain) sequence along with its context. This clone was recorded many times. Its antigen is not yet known. One base away there is no much larger clone; base qualities are not given. CDR1 and CDR2 (DFQATT, SNEGSKA) derive from the germline V gene (reference sequence). The junction shows trimming of 0 bases on V and 6 bases on J, and the gene matches do not reach 7 bases of it. From the cysteine up to the phenylalanine, the CDR3 has a length of 15 residues. Only the CDR3 portion is preserved as DNA: 45 bases, with reading frame beginning at the first base. The receptor library was made with PCR. Sequencing was performed on an Illumina HiSeq 4000. High-throughput sequencing was used to profile the TCR beta-chain CDR3 region of each patient. The source study handled its data this way. Drawing on CDR3 differences between clinicopathological groups, the researchers built a classifier meant to tell apart patients with distant-metastatic papillary thyroid cancer. The Shannon index was used to assess repertoire diversity, and the Morisita-Horn index was used to assess tumor-blood repertoire similarity. The public reads were reprocessed in TCRdb via fastp at Q25 and MiXCR, keeping in-frame beta chains. The V and J calls come from TCRdb's annotation, not from the publication. This sample is represented by about 43,000 clones; over 9.5% of them were singletons. Of the sample, approximately 22% falls within the top ten clones.

The record originates from a study of metastatic and nonmetastatic thyroid tumors (dated by TCRdb to the early 2020s). With respect to the entire study: Repertoires were compared across peripheral blood and tumor or nodule tissue samples from malignant and benign thyroid patients. Summary of the overall study and its limitations: TCR beta diversity was reported as significantly higher in malignant tumors than in benign nodules, in both blood and tumor samples.

None of the patients had been given any treatment before thyroid surgery. Using T-cell receptor beta sequencing, the study looked back at clinical samples from patients collected from about 2011 to 2018. The source material was blood. Recombination connected TRBV20-1 to TRBJ2-1; 8 bases in the middle match TRBD1. This TCR was recovered from a female donor with papillary thyroid cancer or a benign thyroid nodule (not recorded which). Some clones in this sample may be carry-over from other donors' samples. In nucleotides, the sequence is TGCAGTGCTAGAGATTGGGGGCAGGGGGCCAATGAGCAGTTCTTC. This is translated as CSARDWGQGANEQFF.